This T cell receptor beta chain was documented in a study of blood T cell repertoires in COVID-19 (dated by TCRdb to the early 2020s). Turning to the overall study: Collaborator samples came from the United States, Italy and Spain and covered acute and convalescent phases of COVID-19. The prospective study material was composed of cDNA or gDNA derived from T cells, B-cell-depleted T cells, or PBMCs. Deeply sampled blood TCRbeta repertoires from subjects exposed to, actively infected with, or recovered from COVID-19 were included in the dataset. A freely available public database, intended as a resource for researchers studying the immune response to SARS-CoV-2, is where the repertoires were released. The samples were drawn from two sources: the first 160 participants of the ongoing ImmuneRACE study, and some 1,300 subjects contributed by 6 global collaborators. A de-identified subject ID, COVID-19 status, age in years and sex were almost always included in the sample metadata. Where available, HLA class I and class II types were taken from metadata supplied by the sample provider and were not determined by assay-based typing. Summary of the overall study and its limitations: The quantity of clinical and demographic metadata differed by source and by participant and was supplied without curation.

Collaborating institutions collected whole blood in K2EDTA tubes following their own protocols. Collaborator samples were shipped for TCRbeta analysis as frozen whole blood, isolated PBMCs, or DNA extracted from either sample type. The immunoSEQ Assay, a bias-controlled multiplex PCR, was used to amplify TCRbeta CDR3 regions from genomic DNA. The original pipeline was this. Within the assay, amplification of reference gene primers was used to estimate how many nucleated cells each sample contained. To quantify the absolute abundance of each unique TCRbeta CDR3 rearrangement, sequence reads were collapsed and filtered. For each sample, productive Simpson clonality was calculated as the square root of Simpson's diversity index across productive rearrangements. Entries here come from immuneACCESS through TCRdb and include only in-frame sequences with V and J called. Some clones fail to appear in such tables; in the studies checked, an unresolved V gene covers under half of the shortfall, and the cause of the remainder is unknown. V, J and clone size reflect that table, while D and trimming were determined from the DNA. For this sample the table gives about 270,000 clones, of which about 86% were detected only once. Clones ranked in the top ten supply just under 3% of the sample.

In regard to this clone: What this receptor recognizes is not known. Within one base of it there is no much larger clone, and no base qualities were kept.

The CDR3 numbers 14 residues from cysteine through phenylalanine. Only CDR3 DNA is held: 42 bases, read in frame from base 1. The junction carries 9 bases between V and J, which are trimmed by 3 bases and 0 bases respectively. The germline V gene sets CDR1 to SGHTA and CDR2 to FQGNSA. This clonotype was obtained from a woman aged 55-75 years with active or convalescent COVID-19. This chain joins TRBV7-2 to TRBJ2-7; no D segment can be confidently identified. Sequencing used peripheral blood. The DNA reads as follows: TGTGCCAGCAGCTTGAGTCCCGACTCCTACGAGCAGTACTTC. This gives the protein CASSLSPDSYEQYF. Beyond the CDR3, the reference TRBV7-2 and TRBJ2-7 genes provide the residues; the full variable domain reads: GAGVSQSPSNKVTEKGKDVELRCDPISGHTALYWYRQSLGQGLEFLIYFQGNSAPDKSGLPSDRFSAERTGGSVSTLTIQRTQQEDSAVYLCASSLSPDSYEQYFGPGTRLTVT.